The 6 T cell receptor beta chains below all came from one sample that was sequenced in a study of blood T cell repertoires in COVID-19. Sequencing was performed with immunoSEQ multiplex PCR; in TCRdb, only in-frame clones are kept and a portion is missing. Counted here are tens of thousands of clones, 88% occurring once; the ten biggest clones make up about 20%. Material for sequencing was peripheral blood. These receptors all stem from a woman between 50 and 59 years old with active or convalescent COVID-19.

This chain connects TRBV19 to TRBJ1-2; 7 bases map to TRBD1. The germline V gene has CDR1 LNHDA and CDR2 SQIVND (reference sequence). This CDR3 contains 15 residues. The junction had 9 bases not matched to a gene; V was cut back by 3 bases and J by 5 bases. The CDR3 DNA reads TGTGCCAGTAGTATCCTGGGACAGCCGACTTATGGCTACACCTTC. Protein sequence: CASSILGQPTYGYTF.

A single count supports this clone. The V and J genes are TRBV7-8 and TRBJ2-7; 8 nucleotides match TRBD2. The CDR3 contains 15 residues. Germline CDR1 and CDR2: SGHVS and FQNEAQ. After removal of 2 bases from V and 2 bases from J, the junction contained 5 bases not matched to a gene. This CDR3 is CASSLREGRTYEQYF. CDR3 in DNA: TGTGCCAGCAGCTTACGGGAGGGCCGTACCTACGAGCAGTACTTC.

V usage is TRBV5-4 and J usage is TRBJ1-1; D might be TRBD1 (6 bases). This CDR3 is built from 13 residues. Germline V gives CDR1 SGHNT, CDR2 YYREEE (reference sequence). V was trimmed by 0 bases and J by 3 bases, leaving 6 bases between them. CDR3 amino acids: CASSLGTDTEAFF. Written as DNA, the CDR3 is TGTGCCAGCAGCTTGGGGACAGACACTGAAGCTTTCTTT.

The rearrangement links TRBV6-6 to TRBJ2-4; TRBD1 might be the D (5 bases). Per the germline V gene, CDR1 is MNHNY and CDR2 is SVGAGI (reference sequence). The V end lost 6 bases, the J end lost 0 bases, and 12 bases lay between the germline ends. The CDR3 extends over 15 amino acids. CDR3 loop: CASSQQELAKNIQYF. The CDR3 nucleotides are TGTGCCAGCAGCCAACAGGAATTAGCCAAAAACATTCAGTACTTC.

The V call is TRBV7-3, the J call TRBJ2-7, with TRBD2 matching 7 bases. V lost 9 bases to trimming and J lost 2 bases; unmatched junction nucleotides: 16. Germline V lookup: CDR1 SGHTA, CDR2 FQGTGA. The CDR3 totals 16 residues. CDR3: CARYPAGERVAYEQYF. In nucleotides, the CDR3 is TGTGCCAGATACCCGGCGGGGGAGCGGGTTGCCTACGAGCAGTACTTC. The variable domain in full, with the rest retrieved from reference TRBV7-3 and TRBJ2-7, is GAGVSQTPSNKVTEKGKYVELRCDPISGHTALYWYRQSLGQGPEFLIYFQGTGAADDSGLPNDRFFAVRPEGSVSTLKIQRTERGDSAVYLCARYPAGERVAYEQYFGPGTRLTVT.

This chain connects TRBV15 to TRBJ1-2; 8 bases line up with TRBD1. CDR3 length equals 12 residues. Germline V gene sequence: CDR1 LNHNV, CDR2 YYDKDF (reference sequence). V lost 3 bases and J lost 8; bases outside the gene matches: 2. The chain's CDR3 is CATSSHRGGYTF. The CDR3 nucleotides read TGTGCCACCAGCAGCCACAGGGGGGGCTACACCTTC. The full variable domain, in which reference TRBV15 and TRBJ1-2 provide the parts outside the CDR3, is DAMVIQNPRYQVTQFGKPVTLSCSQTLNHNVMYWYQQKSSQAPKLLFHYYDKDFNNEADTPDNFQSRRPNTSFCFLDIRSPGLGDTAMYLCATSSHRGGYTFGSGTRLTVV.